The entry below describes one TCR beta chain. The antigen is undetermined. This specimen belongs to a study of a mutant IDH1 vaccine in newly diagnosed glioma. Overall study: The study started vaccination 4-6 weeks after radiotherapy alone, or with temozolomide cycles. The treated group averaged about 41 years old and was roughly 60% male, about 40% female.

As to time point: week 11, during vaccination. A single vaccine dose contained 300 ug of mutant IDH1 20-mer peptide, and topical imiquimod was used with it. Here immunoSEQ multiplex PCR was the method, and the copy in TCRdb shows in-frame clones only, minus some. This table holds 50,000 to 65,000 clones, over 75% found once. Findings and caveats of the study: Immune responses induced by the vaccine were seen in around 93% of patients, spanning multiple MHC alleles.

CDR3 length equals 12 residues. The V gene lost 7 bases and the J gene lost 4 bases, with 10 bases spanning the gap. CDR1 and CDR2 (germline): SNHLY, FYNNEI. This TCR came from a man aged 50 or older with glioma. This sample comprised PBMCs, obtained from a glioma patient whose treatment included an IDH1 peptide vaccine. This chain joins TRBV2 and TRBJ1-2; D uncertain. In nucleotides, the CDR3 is TGTGCCAGCAAAAGATCGTCCTATGGCTACACCTTC. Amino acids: CASKRSSYGYTF.